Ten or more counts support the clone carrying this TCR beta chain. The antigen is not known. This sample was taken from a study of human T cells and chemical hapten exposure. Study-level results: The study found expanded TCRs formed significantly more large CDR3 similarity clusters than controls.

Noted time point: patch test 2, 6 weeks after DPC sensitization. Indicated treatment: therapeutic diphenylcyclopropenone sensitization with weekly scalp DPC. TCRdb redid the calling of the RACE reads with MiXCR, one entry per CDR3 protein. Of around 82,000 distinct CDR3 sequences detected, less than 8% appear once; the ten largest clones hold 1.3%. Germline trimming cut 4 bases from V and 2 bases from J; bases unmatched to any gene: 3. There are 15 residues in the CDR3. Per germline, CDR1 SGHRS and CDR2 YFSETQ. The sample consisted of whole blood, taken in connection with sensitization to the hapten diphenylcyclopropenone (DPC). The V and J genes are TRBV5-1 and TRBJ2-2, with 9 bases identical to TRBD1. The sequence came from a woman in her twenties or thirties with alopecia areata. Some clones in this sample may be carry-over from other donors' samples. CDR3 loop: CASSPGQGNTGELFF. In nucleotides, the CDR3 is TGCGCCAGCAGCCCGGGACAGGGTAACACCGGGGAGCTGTTTTTT.